Following are 32 T cell receptor beta chains from one sample sequenced in a study of early T cells in non-severe SARS-CoV-2 infection. TCRdb re-called the 5' RACE reads with MiXCR, one entry per CDR3 protein. The sample records roughly 69,000 distinct CDR3 sequences, about 9.4% being singletons. Sequencing used whole blood. Every receptor here comes from an adult who was a healthcare worker with PCR-confirmed SARS-CoV-2 infection or an uninfected control (not recorded which).

In DNA form, the CDR3 reads TGTGCCAGCAGTCCTTTCTTCGGGACAAATCTGGACACCGGGGAGCTGTTTTTT. Translated, it gives CASSPFFGTNLDTGELFF. The genes are TRBV12-3 or TRBV12-4 and TRBJ2-2, with D possibly matching TRBD1 (6 bases). V lost 5 bases and J 3 bases, leaving 22 bases between the germline ends. The CDR3 totals 18 residues.

This clonotype has at least ten counts. The chain recombines TRBV12-3 or TRBV12-4 with TRBJ2-7; TRBD2 matches 11 bases. The length of the CDR3 is 14 residues. V lost 6 bases and J lost 3; bases outside the gene matches: 4. In DNA, the CDR3 is TGTGCCAGCAGAAGACTAGCGGGGAACTACGAGCAGTACTTC. Amino acid sequence: CASRRLAGNYEQYF.

This clonotype has a count of ten or more. The genes are TRBV13 and TRBJ1-3, with D possibly matching TRBD1 (6 bases). Germline V gives CDR1 PRHDT, CDR2 FYEKMQ (reference sequence). Trimming took 5 bases from V and 0 from J, leaving 11 bases between them. The CDR3 loop spans 15 amino acids. DNA for the CDR3: TGTGCCAGCAGCCCAGACAGGAACTCTGGAAACACCATATATTTT. Translation gives CASSPDRNSGNTIYF.

About this clonotype itself: A clone one base away is much larger, so this may be a read error. This chain connects TRBV5-5 to TRBJ1-1; D gene uncertain. V was shortened by 6 bases and J by 4 bases, with 7 bases between the two germline ends. The germline V gene has CDR1 SGHKS and CDR2 YYEKEE (reference sequence). The CDR3 spans 11 residues. The DNA for the CDR3 is TGTGCCAGCACCTTTAGCACTGAAGCTTTCTTT. Amino acids: CASTFSTEAFF.

This clonotype appeared a single time. The chain links TRBV7-9 to TRBJ2-5; D is perhaps TRBD1 or TRBD2 (6 bases each). The CDR3 spans 14 residues. V was cut by 5 bases and J by 5 bases, with 15 bases left in between. The germline V gene has CDR1 SEHNR and CDR2 FQNEAQ (reference sequence). CDR3 loop: CASSPPGARETQYF. DNA of the CDR3: TGTGCCAGCAGCCCCCCGGGGGCGCGGGAGACCCAGTACTTC. Full variable domain (rest looked up from reference TRBV7-9 and TRBJ2-5): DTGVSQNPRHKITKRGQNVTFRCDPISEHNRLYWYRQTLGQGPEFLTYFQNEAQLEKSRLLSDRFSAERPKGSFSTLEIQRTEQGDSAMYLCASSPPGARETQYFGPGTRLLVL.

This chain connects TRBV27 to TRBJ2-7; a weak D match, TRBD2 (6 bases). The CDR3 runs 16 residues. Germline V gene sequence: CDR1 MNHEY, CDR2 SMNVEV (reference sequence). V was shortened by 5 bases and J by 6 bases, with 23 bases between the two germline ends. This CDR3 reads CASSKGGAIEFREQYF. Here the CDR3 DNA reads TGTGCCAGCAGTAAAGGAGGGGCCATCGAATTCCGCGAGCAGTACTTC.

This clonotype was detected ten times or more. V gene TRBV18 combines with J gene TRBJ1-5; TRBD1 might be the D (6 bases). V lost 5 bases, J lost 7 bases, and 12 bases lay in between. CDR1 is KGHSH and CDR2 is LQKENI in the germline V gene. This CDR3 region has 13 residues. Written as DNA, the CDR3 is TGTGCCAGCTCAAACGGGACACCCCAGCCCCAGCATTTT. Translating it yields CASSNGTPQPQHF.

In its sample, this clonotype was seen many times. DNA for the CDR3: TGCGCCAGCAAAACAGGGGGCGGACAGCCCCAGCATTTT. This gives the protein CASKTGGGQPQHF. The V call is TRBV10-2, the J call TRBJ1-5, with 9 bases fitting TRBD1. This CDR3 spans 13 amino acids. Germline V gene sequence: CDR1 WSHSY, CDR2 SAAADI. V trimming: 7 bases; J trimming: 7 bases; junction bases outside the gene matches: 5.

This clonotype was seen ten or more times. V and J are TRBV18 and TRBJ2-1; D call uncertain. Germline V gene data show CDR1 as KGHSH and CDR2 as LQKENI. V was cut by 3 bases and J by 9 bases, with 9 bases left in between. The CDR3 sequence is 12 residues long. CDR3: CASSPERSEQFF. CDR3 nucleotide sequence: TGTGCCAGCTCACCGGAGCGCAGTGAGCAGTTCTTC.

This clonotype was counted between two and nine times. Given the absence of the conserved phenylalanine or tryptophan at the CDR3 end, a read error is likely. V gene TRBV10-3 combines with J gene TRBJ2-5; TRBD2 might be the D (5 bases). Germline loops: CDR1 ENHRY, CDR2 SYGVKD. This CDR3 is built from 15 residues. Trimming left V 2 bases short and J 4 bases short, with 14 bases between. In DNA, the CDR3 is TGTGCCATCAGTGAGCTGGGTAGCGCAGGAGAGACCCAGTACTCC. Translated, it gives CAISELGSAGETQYS.

This clonotype occurred many times. The chain combines TRBV18 with TRBJ1-1, with D unclear. Trimming shortened V by 3 bases and J by 1 base, and 9 bases separated the two germline ends. The CDR3 has 14 residues. CDR1 and CDR2 (germline): KGHSH, LQKENI. CDR3 coding DNA: TGTGCCAGCTCACCTCGGAAGCCGAACACTGAAGCTTTCTTT. Its protein product is CASSPRKPNTEAFF.

V gene TRBV3-1 combines with J gene TRBJ2-3; D tentatively reads TRBD1 or TRBD2 (5 bases each). This CDR3 comprises 14 residues. Germline values: CDR1 LGHDT, CDR2 YNNKEL (reference sequence). Deletions cut 1 base from V and 4 bases from J, with 9 bases between. CDR3 sequence (DNA): TGTGCCAGCAGCCAAGGGGGGATGGCAGATACGCAGTATTTT. It is translated as CASSQGGMADTQYF.

This clonotype was counted many times. The rearrangement uses TRBV6-5 and TRBJ2-1; D is unresolved. The V gene's germline CDR1 is MNHEY and CDR2 SVGAGI. This CDR3 comprises 13 residues. V was shortened by 5 bases and J by 6 bases, with 11 bases between the two germline ends. The CDR3, as DNA: TGTGCCAGCAGTCCCTCGGCCTCCAATGAGCAGTTCTTC. This sequence encodes CASSPSASNEQFF.

Ten or more counts support this clonotype. J is TRBJ2-2 and V is TRBV5-5; TRBD1 aligns across 11 bases. The V segment lost 5 bases and the J segment 4 bases; nucleotides outside the gene matches: 4. This CDR3 is 15 amino acids long. Germline CDR1 reads SGHKS; CDR2 reads YYEKEE (reference sequence). The CDR3 sequence is CASRPGTGGTGELFF. The CDR3 DNA follows: TGTGCCAGCAGGCCCGGGACAGGGGGCACCGGGGAGCTGTTTTTT.

The chain joins TRBV5-1 to TRBJ2-7; D is ambiguous. CDR1 is SGHRS, CDR2 YFSETQ, per germline. The CDR3 spans 12 residues. The V and J ends lost 2 bases and 5 bases respectively, with 8 bases between them. This chain's CDR3 is CASSFSGNEQYF. DNA for the CDR3: TGCGCCAGCAGCTTTTCTGGGAACGAGCAGTACTTC.

The chain joins TRBV29-1 to TRBJ2-2; a weak D match, TRBD2 (5 bases). Germline assignment: CDR1 SQVTM and CDR2 ANQGSEA. The CDR3 runs 12 residues. The V end lost 5 bases, the J end lost 3 bases, and 7 bases lay between the germline ends. The CDR3 loop reads CSVSRDTGELFF. The CDR3 DNA is TGCAGCGTTTCGCGGGACACCGGGGAGCTGTTTTTT.

This clonotype was seen a few times. The chain is built from TRBV14 and TRBJ2-6; 10 nucleotides match TRBD1. V lost 4 bases and J lost 1; bases outside the gene matches: 1. The CDR3 runs to 16 residues. The germline gives CDR1 SGHDN, CDR2 FVKESK. The CDR3 loop is CASSRDRGSGANVLTF. CDR3 DNA: TGTGCCAGCAGCCGGGACAGGGGATCTGGGGCCAACGTCCTGACTTTC.

This clonotype was picked up a small number of times. The chain recombines TRBV29-1 with TRBJ2-2; D not resolved. The V and J ends lost 4 bases and 0 bases respectively, with 9 bases between them. CDR1 and CDR2 (germline): SQVTM, ANQGSEA. CDR3 length: 14 amino acids. For the CDR3, the DNA is TGCAGCGTTGCTGGTCTAGCGAACACCGGGGAGCTGTTTTTT. As protein: CSVAGLANTGELFF.

This clonotype has ten or more counts. The chain uses TRBV5-1 and TRBJ2-5; D remains unclear. The V gene lost 2 bases and the J gene lost 1 base, with 12 bases spanning the gap. This CDR3 has 15 residues. In germline, CDR1 is SGHRS, CDR2 YFSETQ. Written as DNA, the CDR3 is TGCGCCAGCAGCTTAGCCGGCCAGGCCCAAGAGACCCAGTACTTC. Translating it yields CASSLAGQAQETQYF.

V usage is TRBV7-9 and J usage is TRBJ2-3, with D possibly being TRBD1 (6 bases). The germline V and J ends were trimmed by 5 bases and 2 bases, with 14 bases remaining between them. The CDR3 sequence is 15 residues long. Germline CDR1 reads SEHNR; CDR2 reads FQNEAQ (reference sequence). The CDR3 DNA reads TGTGCCAGCAGCCAACTGTACAGGGCCACAGATACGCAGTATTTT. Amino acids: CASSQLYRATDTQYF. Full variable domain (rest looked up from reference TRBV7-9 and TRBJ2-3): DTGVSQNPRHKITKRGQNVTFRCDPISEHNRLYWYRQTLGQGPEFLTYFQNEAQLEKSRLLSDRFSAERPKGSFSTLEIQRTEQGDSAMYLCASSQLYRATDTQYFGPGTRLTVL.

This clonotype was seen many times. The CDR3 region is CASSYLDPTRGTDTQYF. The CDR3 nucleotides are TGCGCCAGCAGCTACCTAGACCCGACGAGGGGCACAGATACGCAGTATTTT. V is TRBV5-1 and J is TRBJ2-3; a possible D gene is TRBD2 (5 bases). Germline V CDR1 and CDR2: SGHRS, YFSETQ. The V gene lost 3 bases and the J gene lost 1 base, with 18 bases spanning the gap. There are 17 residues in the CDR3. Filled out from reference TRBV5-1 and TRBJ2-3, the complete variable domain reads KAGVTQTPRYLIKTRGQQVTLSCSPISGHRSVSWYQQTPGQGLQFLFEYFSETQRNKGNFPGRFSGRQFSNSRSEMNVSTLELGDSALYLCASSYLDPTRGTDTQYFGPGTRLTVL.

The chain carries TRBV4-2 and TRBJ1-5; TRBD1 is a possible D gene (5 bases). Germline V gene data show CDR1 as LGHNA and CDR2 as YNFKEQ. The CDR3 is 14 amino acids. Trimming pared 0 bases from V and 8 bases from J, leaving 11 bases between. CDR3 DNA: TGTGCCAGCAGCCAAGAGGGGGATTGGGAGCCCCAGCATTTT. This gives the protein CASSQEGDWEPQHF.

In this sample, this clonotype turned up many times. The CDR3 region is CASSLVTSGRGSYNEQFF. CDR3 in DNA: TGTGCCAGCAGCTTAGTGACTAGCGGGAGGGGCTCCTACAATGAGCAGTTCTTC. This rearrangement joins TRBV7-2 to TRBJ2-1; 14 bases match TRBD2. The germline V gene has CDR1 SGHTA and CDR2 FQGNSA. CDR3 size: 18 residues. The V segment lost 1 base and the J segment 0 bases; nucleotides outside the gene matches: 2.

This clonotype was seen a few times. The V call is TRBV27, the J call TRBJ1-6; D is undetermined. This CDR3 has 13 residues. Per the germline V gene, CDR1 is MNHEY and CDR2 is SMNVEV (reference sequence). Trimming left V 6 bases short and J 9 bases short, with 12 bases between. This CDR3 is CASSPRVVSPLHF. The CDR3 DNA sequence: TGTGCCAGCAGCCCACGGGTAGTTTCACCCCTCCACTTT.

This clonotype appeared a few times. The CDR3 reads CASSSARGFYATDTQYF. CDR3 bases: TGCGCCAGCAGCTCCGCCAGGGGGTTCTACGCAACAGATACGCAGTATTTT. The gene calls are TRBV5-1 and TRBJ2-3, with 7 nucleotides matching TRBD1. Trimming removed 3 bases from V and 3 bases from J; junction bases left unmatched: 13. The CDR3 is made up of 17 amino acids. Germline V gene data show CDR1 as SGHRS and CDR2 as YFSETQ.

This clonotype came up many times. The chain links TRBV24-1 to TRBJ2-7, with 11 positions matching TRBD2. CDR1 is KGHDR and CDR2 is SFDVKD in the germline V gene. V trimming: 5 bases; J trimming: 1 base; junction bases outside the gene matches: 3. This CDR3 is built from 15 residues. CDR3 bases: TGTGCCACCAGTGCTAGCGGGAGGCAATCCTACGAGCAGTACTTC. Translated, it gives CATSASGRQSYEQYF.

In this sample, this clonotype turned up many times. CDR3 sequence (DNA): TGTGCCAGCAGTGAAGCGCTTCAGGGGATGAATGAGCAGTTCTTC. It encodes CASSEALQGMNEQFF. The chain recombines TRBV2 with TRBJ2-1, with a tentative D call TRBD1 (6 bases). V gave up 0 bases and J gave up 7 bases, with 13 bases separating them. Germline values: CDR1 SNHLY, CDR2 FYNNEI. The CDR3 runs 15 residues.

This sequence joins TRBV30 and TRBJ1-3; D is unclear. This CDR3 is 12 amino acids long. Germline V gives CDR1 GTSNPN, CDR2 SVGIG (reference sequence). Trimming removed 3 bases from V and 0 bases from J, with 3 bases in between. The CDR3 region has the DNA TGTGCCTGGAGGGACTCTGGAAACACCATATATTTT. Translated, it gives CAWRDSGNTIYF. The entire variable domain, with the rest obtained from reference TRBV30 and TRBJ1-3, is as follows: SQTIHQWPATLVQPVGSPLSLECTVEGTSNPNLYWYRQAAGRGLQLLFYSVGIGQISSEVPQNLSASRPQDRQFILSSKKLLLSDSGFYLCAWRDSGNTIYFGEGSWLTVV.

This clonotype was seen only a few times. The chain combines TRBV6-6 with TRBJ2-7; D possibly corresponds to TRBD2 (10 bases). The CDR3 is made up of 17 amino acids. The germline CDR1 and CDR2 sequences are MNHNY and SVGAGI (reference sequence). Trimming took off 7 bases at V and 2 bases at J, with 24 bases between the two ends. The CDR3 DNA reads TGTGCCAGCACCAGTAGCGGGGGGACAGGGAAGACCTACGAGCAGTACTTC. Residues: CASTSSGGTGKTYEQYF.

There are many counts of this clonotype. The J gene is TRBJ2-6, the V gene TRBV10-3, with 11 nucleotides matching TRBD2. The V gene end was trimmed by 7 bases and the J gene end by 0 bases; junction bases not matched to a gene: 8. Germline CDR1 and CDR2: ENHRY and SYGVKD. The CDR3 consists of 18 residues. The CDR3 region is CAITQGTSGGSGANVLTF. CDR3 nucleotides: TGTGCCATCACCCAAGGCACTAGCGGGGGCTCTGGGGCCAACGTCCTGACTTTC.

This clonotype was detected only a few times. The chain uses TRBV7-2 and TRBJ1-3, with D hard to call. V lost 1 base, J lost 4 bases, and 2 bases lay in between. The CDR3 extends over 12 amino acids. The germline V gene has CDR1 SGHTA and CDR2 FQGNSA. The CDR3 region has the DNA TGTGCCAGCAGCTTAGGCGGAAACACCATATATTTT. Residues: CASSLGGNTIYF.

This clonotype was counted ten times or more. The chain combines TRBV5-4 with TRBJ2-3, with 7 bases matching TRBD2. Trimming at V came to 4 bases and at J to 1 base, leaving 6 bases not matched to a gene. Germline CDR1 reads SGHNT; CDR2 reads YYREEE (reference sequence). The CDR3 contains 15 residues. CDR3 coding DNA: TGTGCCAGCAGCGGGGTCGCGGGAGGCACAGATACGCAGTATTTT. Translated, it gives CASSGVAGGTDTQYF.